Listed here are 31 T cell receptor beta chains from one sample, sequenced in a study of cytomegalovirus exposure and HLA in healthy donors. Researchers ran the PCR with 60 Vbeta and 13 Jbeta primers. The method was immunoSEQ multiplex PCR; TCRdb's version includes in-frame clones alone and lacks a portion of them. The table has 100,000 to 150,000 clones, 80% seen once. Sample: PBMCs. The source of these receptors is a man aged 30-40 years in good health and CMV-seronegative.

The chain couples TRBV7-9 to TRBJ2-5; TRBD1 agrees at 8 bases. With 4 bases clipped from V and 4 bases from J, the junction kept 2 bases outside the gene matches. The CDR3 spans 13 residues. Germline loops: CDR1 SEHNR, CDR2 FQNEAQ (reference sequence). The CDR3 sequence is CASSSTGGETQYF. CDR3 nucleotide sequence: TGTGCCAGCAGCTCAACAGGGGGAGAGACCCAGTACTTC.

The chain recombines TRBV28 with TRBJ2-7; a possible D gene is TRBD1 (6 bases). The CDR3 has 16 residues. Looked up from germline, CDR1 is MDHEN and CDR2 is SYDVKM. V was trimmed by 5 bases and J by 3 bases, leaving 20 bases between them. CDR3 loop: CASSPPQTGPNYEQYF. The CDR3 DNA sequence: TGTGCCAGCAGTCCACCTCAGACAGGCCCGAACTACGAGCAGTACTTC.

The chain employs TRBV10-2 and TRBJ2-1, with D tentatively TRBD2 (6 bases). CDR3 length: 16 residues. V lost 0 bases to trimming and J lost 0 bases, with 9 bases between them. Germline CDR1 and CDR2: WSHSY and SAAADI. CDR3 nucleotide sequence: TGCGCCAGCAGTGAGTCACAAGCGGGCTCCTACAATGAGCAGTTCTTC. Amino acids: CASSESQAGSYNEQFF.

The V and J genes are TRBV7-9 and TRBJ2-2; TRBD2 agrees at 11 bases. CDR3 length: 17 residues. Losses at the gene ends were 2 bases for V and 4 bases for J; bases not matched to a gene: 6. CDR1 and CDR2 (germline): SEHNR, FQNEAQ (reference sequence). CDR3 residues: CASSLFRLAGFTGELFF. The CDR3 DNA sequence: TGTGCCAGCAGCTTATTTAGACTAGCGGGGTTCACCGGGGAGCTGTTTTTT.

V usage is TRBV30 and J usage is TRBJ2-1, with 10 bases fitting TRBD2. The V gene's germline CDR1 is GTSNPN and CDR2 SVGIG (reference sequence). This CDR3 is built from 16 residues. V was pared by 4 bases and J by 0 bases, with 6 bases of the junction left unmatched. CDR3 sequence reads: CAWISGGAVSYNEQFF. CDR3 DNA: TGTGCCTGGATCAGCGGGGGGGCCGTCTCCTACAATGAGCAGTTCTTC.

There are a few counts of this clone. V usage is TRBV10-3 and J usage is TRBJ2-5; 9 bases match TRBD1. With V trimmed by 5 bases and J by 4 bases, 8 bases remained unmatched. Per germline, CDR1 ENHRY and CDR2 SYGVKD. CDR3 length: 15 residues. The CDR3 region has the DNA TGTGCCATCAGTCCGCGGGACAGGGAAGGAGAGACCCAGTACTTC. Amino acid sequence: CAISPRDREGETQYF.

The rearrangement joins TRBV7-2 to TRBJ1-3; D perhaps matches TRBD1 (6 bases). The V gene's germline CDR1 is SGHTA and CDR2 FQGNSA. The CDR3 runs 13 residues. V gave up 7 bases and J gave up 7 bases, with 14 bases separating them. CDR3 sequence: CASTPQGGNTIYF. The DNA for the CDR3 is TGTGCCAGCACCCCACAGGGAGGGAACACCATATATTTT.

This clone was recorded once. This chain connects TRBV4-2 to TRBJ2-2; 9 bases are shared with TRBD2. V lost 4 bases and J lost 5; bases outside the gene matches: 14. The CDR3 has 18 residues. Germline assignment: CDR1 LGHNA and CDR2 YNFKEQ. CDR3 amino acids: CASSLAGFGGGATGELFF. Written as DNA, the CDR3 is TGTGCCAGCAGCCTAGCAGGATTTGGCGGGGGGGCGACCGGGGAGCTGTTTTTT.

This chain connects TRBV28 to TRBJ1-2, with 12 nucleotides matching TRBD1. V shed 4 bases and J 8 bases; nucleotides not matched to a gene: 8. CDR1 and CDR2 (germline): MDHEN, SYDVKM. This CDR3 spans 15 amino acids. CDR3 DNA sequence: TGTGCCAGCAGTTCGCGGGACAGGGGGCTAGGAGGCTACACCTTC. This sequence encodes CASSSRDRGLGGYTF.

In its sample, this clone was seen a few times. The chain links TRBV9 to TRBJ1-3; weak D call: TRBD1 (5 bases). Germline CDR1 reads SGDLS; CDR2 reads YYNGEE. The CDR3 has 16 residues. V was shortened by 0 bases and J by 0 bases, with 10 bases between the two germline ends. The CDR3 DNA reads TGTGCCAGCAGCGTAGGAGGGACTAGCTCTGGAAACACCATATATTTT. It specifies CASSVGGTSSGNTIYF.

This sequence joins TRBV5-1 and TRBJ1-1; tentatively, D is TRBD1 (6 bases). The germline gives CDR1 SGHRS, CDR2 YFSETQ. The CDR3 covers 13 residues. Trimming took 7 bases from V and 3 from J, leaving 13 bases between them. CDR3 residues: CASGETGYTEAFF. Written as DNA, the CDR3 is TGCGCCAGCGGTGAAACAGGGTACACTGAAGCTTTCTTT.

This chain joins TRBV2 and TRBJ2-5; TRBD1 might be the D (6 bases). The CDR3 extends over 15 amino acids. Germline assignment: CDR1 SNHLY and CDR2 FYNNEI. V dropped 6 bases and J dropped 0 bases, with 14 bases sitting between them. CDR3 in amino acids: CASRRGQLYQETQYF. CDR3 nucleotides: TGTGCCAGCAGGAGAGGACAGCTGTACCAAGAGACCCAGTACTTC.

Note on this clone: This sample also contains other DNA sequences that code for the same CDR3. The chain joins TRBV10-3 to TRBJ2-2; D is ambiguous. CDR3 length: 12 amino acids. V lost 6 bases, J lost 8 bases, and 10 bases lay in between. In germline, CDR1 is ENHRY, CDR2 SYGVKD. Written as DNA, the CDR3 is TGTGCCATCAGGACAACAACGGGGGAGCTGTTTTTT. Amino acid sequence: CAIRTTTGELFF.

This clone occurred once. The chain has TRBV9 and TRBJ1-1, with TRBD1 matching 8 bases. Losses at the gene ends were 3 bases for V and 3 bases for J; bases not matched to a gene: 7. Germline V lookup: CDR1 SGDLS, CDR2 YYNGEE. This CDR3 is built from 15 residues. This CDR3 is CASSAGQGFDTEAFF. In DNA form, the CDR3 reads TGTGCCAGCAGCGCAGGACAGGGTTTCGACACTGAAGCTTTCTTT.

The V call is TRBV5-6, the J call TRBJ2-3; D is undetermined. V was trimmed by 2 bases and J by 0 bases, leaving 13 bases between them. Per the germline V gene, CDR1 is SGHDT and CDR2 is YYEEEE. The CDR3 length is 16 residues. CDR3 region: CASSLRETRSTDTQYF. The CDR3 DNA follows: TGTGCCAGCAGCTTAAGAGAGACAAGAAGCACAGATACGCAGTATTTT.

This chain uses TRBV28 with TRBJ2-1; 12 positions match TRBD1. This CDR3 is 15 amino acids long. The germline V gene encodes CDR1 MDHEN and CDR2 SYDVKM. With V trimmed by 7 bases and J by 7 bases, 8 bases remained unmatched. Here the CDR3 DNA reads TGTGCCAGCAACCCCGGGACAGGGGGCGTGAATGAGCAGTTCTTC. This translates into CASNPGTGGVNEQFF.

The chain carries TRBV4-1 and TRBJ2-1; TRBD2 aligns across 8 bases. CDR1 is MGHRA and CDR2 is YSYEKL in the germline V gene. The CDR3 runs 16 residues. The V and J ends lost 1 base and 8 bases, in that order; junction bases with no gene match: 10. The chain's CDR3 is CASSQGTSPLDDEQFF. DNA for the CDR3: TGCGCCAGCAGCCAAGGGACTAGCCCCCTGGACGATGAGCAGTTCTTC.

The V and J genes are TRBV19 and TRBJ2-3, with D possibly being TRBD2 (5 bases). CDR1 LNHDA and CDR2 SQIVND come from the germline V gene (reference sequence). V lost 0 bases, J lost 4 bases, and 14 bases lay in between. The CDR3 totals 16 residues. Here the CDR3 DNA reads TGTGCCAGTAGTATAGAGGCGGGCAGACATTCAGATACGCAGTATTTT. Translated: CASSIEAGRHSDTQYF.

This chain links TRBV9 with TRBJ2-5; 15 bases are a match to TRBD2. V gave up 0 bases and J gave up 5 bases; unmatched junction bases: 11. Germline values: CDR1 SGDLS, CDR2 YYNGEE. The CDR3 spans 19 residues. This CDR3 reads CASSVGTSGGASLQETQYF. CDR3 nucleotides: TGTGCCAGCAGCGTAGGGACTAGCGGGGGGGCCTCTCTTCAGGAGACCCAGTACTTC. The complete variable domain, with remaining parts taken from reference TRBV9 and TRBJ2-5, reads DSGVTQTPKHLITATGQRVTLRCSPRSGDLSVYWYQQSLDQGLQFLIQYYNGEERAKGNILERFSAQQFPDLHSELNLSSLELGDSALYFCASSVGTSGGASLQETQYFGPGTRLLVL.

This chain connects TRBV4-1 to TRBJ2-2, with a tentative D call TRBD1 (8 bases). Germline assignment: CDR1 MGHRA and CDR2 YSYEKL. The V end lost 5 bases, the J end lost 4 bases, and 14 bases lay between the germline ends. CDR3 length: 15 residues. This CDR3 reads CASSNRGGGTGELFF. CDR3 DNA sequence: TGCGCCAGCAGCAACAGGGGGGGCGGCACCGGGGAGCTGTTTTTT.

The chain uses TRBV7-9 and TRBJ2-1; D may be TRBD2 (7 bases). The V end lost 5 bases, the J end lost 8 bases, and 22 bases lay between the germline ends. The length of the CDR3 is 16 residues. The germline CDR1 and CDR2 sequences are SEHNR and FQNEAQ (reference sequence). The CDR3 is CASSDRRDTGRDEQFF. The CDR3 DNA sequence: TGTGCCAGCAGCGACCGGCGGGACACGGGGAGGGATGAGCAGTTCTTC. The variable domain in full, completed from reference TRBV7-9 and TRBJ2-1, reads DTGVSQNPRHKITKRGQNVTFRCDPISEHNRLYWYRQTLGQGPEFLTYFQNEAQLEKSRLLSDRFSAERPKGSFSTLEIQRTEQGDSAMYLCASSDRRDTGRDEQFFGPGTRLTVL.

The gene calls are TRBV6-5 and TRBJ1-1; D not resolved. The germline V and J ends were trimmed by 8 bases and 11 bases, with 12 bases remaining between them. Germline V gene sequence: CDR1 MNHEY, CDR2 SVGAGI. This CDR3 comprises 10 residues. In DNA form, the CDR3 reads TGTGCCAGCCATACGTGGCAGGCTTTCTTT. It specifies CASHTWQAFF.

The rearrangement links TRBV7-2 to TRBJ2-5; tentative D call: TRBD2 (7 bases). Per germline, CDR1 SGHTA and CDR2 FQGNSA. CDR3 length equals 15 residues. V was cut by 3 bases and J by 5 bases, with 16 bases left in between. The CDR3 nucleotides are TGTGCCAGCAGCTTGGGGGGGGGCAAGTGGGAGACCCAGTACTTC. Its protein product is CASSLGGGKWETQYF.

About this clone: One junction end does not reproduce the germline sequence, and a read error may be involved. The chain carries TRBV29-1 and TRBJ2-6; 9 bases agree with TRBD1. This CDR3 has 16 amino acids. Germline CDR1 and CDR2: SQVTM and ANQGSEA. The CDR3 bases are TGCAGCGCCACGGGACAGGGTTCATCTGGGGCCAACGGCCTGACTTTC. This encodes CSATGQGSSGANGLTF.

The sample holds one count of this clone. The chain recombines TRBV7-2 with TRBJ1-1; D is possibly TRBD1 (5 bases). The CDR3 covers 18 residues. Trimming removed 0 bases from V and 2 bases from J, with 19 bases in between. Germline assignment: CDR1 SGHTA and CDR2 FQGNSA. CDR3 coding DNA: TGTGCCAGCAGCTTAGCCTTGGCCAGGACACTACAAAACACTGAAGCTTTCTTT. This sequence encodes CASSLALARTLQNTEAFF.

The chain combines TRBV6-5 with TRBJ2-6, with D possibly matching TRBD2 (6 bases). The CDR3 loop spans 16 amino acids. Trimming shortened V by 4 bases and J by 0 bases, and 10 bases separated the two germline ends. Germline lookup yields CDR1 MNHEY and CDR2 SVGAGI. The CDR3 loop is CASSSGVTSGANVLTF. DNA of the CDR3: TGTGCCAGCAGTTCGGGAGTGACCTCTGGGGCCAACGTCCTGACTTTC.

V gene TRBV7-6 combines with J gene TRBJ2-5, with TRBD1 matching 7 bases. The CDR3 sequence is 15 residues long. Germline V gene lookup returns CDR1 SGHVS and CDR2 FNYEAQ. V gave up 1 base and J gave up 3 bases; unmatched junction bases: 5. The CDR3 DNA reads as TGTGCCAGCAGCTTAGGAGTAACAGGGGAAGAGACCCAGTACTTC. It translates to CASSLGVTGEETQYF. Supplemented by reference TRBV7-6 and TRBJ2-5, the full variable domain reads GAGVSQSPRYKVTKRGQDVALRCDPISGHVSLYWYRQALGQGPEFLTYFNYEAQQDKSGLPNDRFSAERPEGSISTLTIQRTEQRDSAMYRCASSLGVTGEETQYFGPGTRLLVL.

The chain combines TRBV10-3 with TRBJ2-7; 7 positions match TRBD1. V lost 3 bases to trimming and J lost 0 bases; unmatched junction nucleotides: 5. The CDR3 has 15 amino acids. The germline V gene encodes CDR1 ENHRY and CDR2 SYGVKD. The CDR3: CAISDPGQNSYEQYF. The DNA of the CDR3 is TGTGCCATCAGTGACCCGGGACAGAACTCCTACGAGCAGTACTTC.

This clone came up a few times. The chain is built from TRBV9 and TRBJ2-5; D ambiguous. The germline V gene has CDR1 SGDLS and CDR2 YYNGEE. The CDR3 length is 13 residues. V was trimmed by 0 bases and J by 4 bases, leaving 7 bases between them. The CDR3 protein is CASSVASGETQYF. The CDR3 DNA reads TGTGCCAGCAGCGTAGCCTCCGGAGAGACCCAGTACTTC.

The chain links TRBV4-3 to TRBJ1-2, with D hard to call. Germline CDR1 and CDR2: LGHNA and YSLEER. This CDR3 is 14 amino acids long. V was pared by 0 bases and J by 2 bases, with 7 bases between. For the CDR3, the DNA is TGCGCCAGCAGCCAAGATTCAGGAAACTATGGCTACACCTTC. Translating it yields CASSQDSGNYGYTF.

The table lists this clone with a count of one. The chain couples TRBV27 to TRBJ2-2; TRBD2 is a possible D gene (7 bases). CDR3 length: 15 residues. V was clipped by 1 base and J by 6 bases, with 12 bases between them. Germline lookup yields CDR1 MNHEY and CDR2 SMNVEV (reference sequence). The chain's CDR3 is CASSLLGGGAGELFF. DNA of the CDR3: TGTGCCAGCAGTTTATTGGGAGGGGGGGCCGGGGAGCTGTTTTTT.